This TCR beta chain originates from a study of tumor-infiltrating lymphocytes in localized non-small cell lung cancer. A word on this clone: Its target is not known.

The assay was immunoSEQ multiplex PCR, and TCRdb's table has in-frame clones only and misses some. This repertoire shows 13,000 to 15,000 clones, approximately 71% found once; its top ten account for over 20%. Study observations and caveats: Only some patients had TCR sequencing, depending on available tissue.

The sample comprised uninvolved lung tissue not adjacent to the tumor. The TCR sequence derives from a human donor with non-small cell lung cancer.

Here the CDR3 reads CASSLTDTGELFF. CDR3 in DNA: TGCGCCAGCAGCTTGACAGACACCGGGGAGCTGTTTTTT. The chain has TRBV5-1 and TRBJ2-2; D remains ambiguous. The V gene lost 1 base and the J gene lost 3 bases, with 4 bases spanning the gap. Germline CDR1 reads SGHRS; CDR2 reads YFSETQ. The CDR3 totals 13 residues. The whole variable domain, remainder taken from reference TRBV5-1 and TRBJ2-2, is KAGVTQTPRYLIKTRGQQVTLSCSPISGHRSVSWYQQTPGQGLQFLFEYFSETQRNKGNFPGRFSGRQFSNSRSEMNVSTLELGDSALYLCASSLTDTGELFFGEGSRLTVL.